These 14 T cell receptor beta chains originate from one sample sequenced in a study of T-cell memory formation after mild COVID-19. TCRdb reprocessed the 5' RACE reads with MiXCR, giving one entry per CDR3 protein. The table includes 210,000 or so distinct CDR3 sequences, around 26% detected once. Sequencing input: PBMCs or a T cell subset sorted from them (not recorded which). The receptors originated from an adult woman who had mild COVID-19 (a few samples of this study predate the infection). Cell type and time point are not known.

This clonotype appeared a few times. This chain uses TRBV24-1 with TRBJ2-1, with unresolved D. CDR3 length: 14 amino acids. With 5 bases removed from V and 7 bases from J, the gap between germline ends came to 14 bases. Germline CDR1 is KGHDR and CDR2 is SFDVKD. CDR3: CATSATQSLNEQFF. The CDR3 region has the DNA TGTGCCACCAGTGCGACACAAAGCCTAAATGAGCAGTTCTTC.

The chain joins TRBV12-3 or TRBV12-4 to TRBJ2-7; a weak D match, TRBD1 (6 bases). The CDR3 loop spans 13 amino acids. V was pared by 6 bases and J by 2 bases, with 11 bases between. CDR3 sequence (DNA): TGTGCCAGCAGCCAGGGGACGGCCTACGAGCAGTACTTC. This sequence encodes CASSQGTAYEQYF.

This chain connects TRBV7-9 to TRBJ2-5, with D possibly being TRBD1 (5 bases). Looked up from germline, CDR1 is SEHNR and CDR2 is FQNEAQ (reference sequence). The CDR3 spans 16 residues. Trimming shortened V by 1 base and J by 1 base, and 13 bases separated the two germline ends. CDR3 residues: CASSLVGLTVQETQYF. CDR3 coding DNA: TGTGCCAGCAGCTTAGTGGGATTGACAGTCCAAGAGACCCAGTACTTC.

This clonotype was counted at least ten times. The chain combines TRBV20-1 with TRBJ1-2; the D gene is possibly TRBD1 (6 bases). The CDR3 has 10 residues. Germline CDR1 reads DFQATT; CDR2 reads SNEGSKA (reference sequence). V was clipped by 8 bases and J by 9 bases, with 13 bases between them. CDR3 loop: CSPRGDSYTF. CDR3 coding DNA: TGCAGTCCCCGGGGGGACAGCTACACCTTC.

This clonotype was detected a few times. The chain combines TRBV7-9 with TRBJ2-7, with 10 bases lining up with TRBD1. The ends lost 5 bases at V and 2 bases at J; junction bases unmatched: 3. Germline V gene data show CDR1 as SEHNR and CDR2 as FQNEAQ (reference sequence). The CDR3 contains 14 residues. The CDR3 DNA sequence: TGTGCCAGCAGCGGGACAGGGGCGACCTACGAGCAGTACTTC. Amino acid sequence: CASSGTGATYEQYF. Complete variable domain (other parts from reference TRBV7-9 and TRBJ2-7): DTGVSQNPRHKITKRGQNVTFRCDPISEHNRLYWYRQTLGQGPEFLTYFQNEAQLEKSRLLSDRFSAERPKGSFSTLEIQRTEQGDSAMYLCASSGTGATYEQYFGPGTRLTVT.

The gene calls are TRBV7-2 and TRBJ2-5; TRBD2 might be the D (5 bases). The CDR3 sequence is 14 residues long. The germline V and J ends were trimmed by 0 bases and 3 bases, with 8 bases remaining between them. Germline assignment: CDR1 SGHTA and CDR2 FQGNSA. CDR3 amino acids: CASSLAGVKETQYF. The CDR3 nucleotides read TGTGCCAGCAGCTTAGCGGGAGTGAAAGAGACCCAGTACTTC.

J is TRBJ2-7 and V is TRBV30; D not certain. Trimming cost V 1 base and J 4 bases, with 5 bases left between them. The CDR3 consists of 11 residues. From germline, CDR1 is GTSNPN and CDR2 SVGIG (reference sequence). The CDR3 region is CAWSAGYEQYF. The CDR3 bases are TGTGCCTGGAGTGCGGGTTACGAGCAGTACTTC.

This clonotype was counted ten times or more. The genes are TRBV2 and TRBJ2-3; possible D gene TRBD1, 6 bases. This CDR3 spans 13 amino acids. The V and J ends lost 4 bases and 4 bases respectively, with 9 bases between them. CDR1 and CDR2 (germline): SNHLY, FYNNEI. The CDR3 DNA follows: TGTGCCAGCAGTGTTAACAGGGCAGATACGCAGTATTTT. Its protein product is CASSVNRADTQYF.

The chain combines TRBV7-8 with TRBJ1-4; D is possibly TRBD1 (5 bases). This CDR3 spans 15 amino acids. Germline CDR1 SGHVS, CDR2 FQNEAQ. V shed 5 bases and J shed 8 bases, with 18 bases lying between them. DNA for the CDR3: TGTGCCAGCAGCCAAAGGACACGAACATACGAAAAACTGTTTTTT. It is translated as CASSQRTRTYEKLFF. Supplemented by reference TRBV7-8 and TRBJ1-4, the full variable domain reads GAGVSQSPRYKVAKRGQDVALRCDPISGHVSLFWYQQALGQGPEFLTYFQNEAQLDKSGLPSDRFFAERPEGSVSTLKIQRTQQEDSAVYLCASSQRTRTYEKLFFGSGTQLSVL.

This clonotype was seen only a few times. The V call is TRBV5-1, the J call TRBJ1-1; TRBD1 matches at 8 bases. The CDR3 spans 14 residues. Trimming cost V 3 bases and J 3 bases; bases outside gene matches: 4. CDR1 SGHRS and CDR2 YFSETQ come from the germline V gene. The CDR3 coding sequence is TGCGCCAGCAGCTGGGGACAGGAAGACACTGAAGCTTTCTTT. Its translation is CASSWGQEDTEAFF.

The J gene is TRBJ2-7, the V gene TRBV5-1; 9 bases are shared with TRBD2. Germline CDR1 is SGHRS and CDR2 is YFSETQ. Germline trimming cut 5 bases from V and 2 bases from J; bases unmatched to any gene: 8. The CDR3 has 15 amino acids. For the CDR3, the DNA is TGCGCCAGCAGGGAGGCGGGGGGGACGGCCTACGAGCAGTACTTC. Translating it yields CASREAGGTAYEQYF.

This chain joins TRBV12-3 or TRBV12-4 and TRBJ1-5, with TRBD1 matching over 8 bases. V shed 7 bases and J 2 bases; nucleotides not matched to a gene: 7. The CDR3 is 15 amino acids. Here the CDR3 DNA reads TGTGCCAGCAACCCGACAGGGGCTGGCAATCAGCCCCAGCATTTT. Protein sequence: CASNPTGAGNQPQHF.

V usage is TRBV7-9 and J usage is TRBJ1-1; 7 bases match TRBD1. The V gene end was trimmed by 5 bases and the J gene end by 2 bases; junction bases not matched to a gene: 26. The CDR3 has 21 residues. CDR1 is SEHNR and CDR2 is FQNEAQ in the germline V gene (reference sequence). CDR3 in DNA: TGTGCCAGCAGCCGGTTCCCAGGGGGGCGCGAACCCACCTCAAGCAACACTGAAGCTTTCTTT. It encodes CASSRFPGGREPTSSNTEAFF.

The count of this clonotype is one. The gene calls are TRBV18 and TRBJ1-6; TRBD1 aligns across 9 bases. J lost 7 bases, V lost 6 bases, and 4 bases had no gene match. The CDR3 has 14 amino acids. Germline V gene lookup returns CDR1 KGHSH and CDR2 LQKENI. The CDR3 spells CASSGDRVNSPLHF. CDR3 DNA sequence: TGTGCCAGCTCGGGGGACAGGGTGAATTCACCCCTCCACTTT.